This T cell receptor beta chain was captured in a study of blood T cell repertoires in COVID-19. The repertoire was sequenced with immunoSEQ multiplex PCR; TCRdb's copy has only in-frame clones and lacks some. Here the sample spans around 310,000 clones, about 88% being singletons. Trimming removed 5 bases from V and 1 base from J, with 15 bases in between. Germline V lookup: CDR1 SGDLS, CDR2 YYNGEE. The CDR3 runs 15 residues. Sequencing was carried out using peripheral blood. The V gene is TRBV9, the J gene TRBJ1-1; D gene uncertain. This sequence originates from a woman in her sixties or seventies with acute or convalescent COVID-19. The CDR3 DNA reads TGTGCCAGCAGTCTGTCAGGCAGCACGAACACTGAAGCTTTCTTT. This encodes CASSLSGSTNTEAFF. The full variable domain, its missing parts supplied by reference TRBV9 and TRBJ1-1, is DSGVTQTPKHLITATGQRVTLRCSPRSGDLSVYWYQQSLDQGLQFLIQYYNGEERAKGNILERFSAQQFPDLHSELNLSSLELGDSALYFCASSLSGSTNTEAFFGQGTRLTVV.